This T cell receptor beta chain was observed in a study of blood T cell repertoires in COVID-19 (TCRdb year 2020). About the full investigation: The collaborator samples originated in the United States, Italy and Spain and spanned the acute and convalescent phases of COVID-19. HLA class I and class II types, where available, came from metadata supplied by the sample provider rather than from assay-based typing. The dataset comprised deeply sampled blood TCRbeta repertoires from subjects exposed to, actively infected with, or recovered from COVID-19. Samples were obtained from the ongoing ImmuneRACE study (first 160 participants) and from roughly 1,300 subjects provided by 6 global collaborators. Sample metadata almost always included a de-identified subject ID, COVID-19 status, age in years and sex. The repertoires were made available in a free public database intended to serve as a resource for research on the immune response to SARS-CoV-2. The material from the prospective study consisted of cDNA or gDNA derived from T cells, B-cell-depleted T cells, or PBMCs.

TCRbeta CDR3 regions were amplified from genomic DNA by means of the immunoSEQ Assay, a bias-controlled multiplex PCR. Under the source paper's analysis protocol: The number of nucleated cells in each sample was estimated by amplification of reference gene primers within the assay. To quantify the absolute abundance of each unique TCRbeta CDR3 rearrangement, sequence reads were collapsed and filtered. For each sample, productive Simpson clonality was calculated as the square root of Simpson's diversity index over productive rearrangements. TCRdb carries this immuneACCESS record with in-frame sequences only. Its versions omit some clonotypes, under half of them owing to an unresolved V gene in the studies checked, with the rest unexplained. D and trimming were read from the DNA, whereas the V and J calls and clone size are those reported in that table. This sample gives under 200,000 clones in total; roughly 85% of them show up just once. The ten largest clones take up around 8.2% of the sample.

CDR1 MDHEN and CDR2 SYDVKM were looked up in the germline V gene. Trimming removed 6 bases from V and 3 bases from J; the gene matches leave 13 bases unexplained. Including the terminal cysteine and phenylalanine, the CDR3 comprises 16 residues. Solely the CDR3 DNA is kept, with 48 bases framed from the first base. The collaborating institutions used their own protocols to collect whole blood in K2EDTA tubes. Collaborator samples were shipped for TCRbeta analysis as frozen whole blood, isolated PBMCs, or DNA extracted from either sample type. What the study reported, not specific to this receptor: Clinical and demographic metadata were provided uncurated, with the amount varying by source and participant.

This clone occurred once. What this receptor recognizes is not known. No much larger clone is present one base from it, and per-base qualities are unavailable. The chain links TRBV28 with TRBJ2-7, with 8 bases in between that match TRBD1. This TCR was recovered from a man aged 55 to 70 with acute or convalescent COVID-19. The sample consisted of peripheral blood. The DNA reads as follows: TGTGCCAGCAGCATAGGAGGGGCAGGGGGCAGCTACGAGCAGTACTTC. This yields the protein CASSIGGAGGSYEQYF.